These T cell receptor beta chains were read from a single sample in a study of T cells in Graves' hyperthyroidism and ophthalmopathy. TCRdb processed the multiplex PCR reads anew with MiXCR; each CDR3 protein has one entry. The sample contains roughly 350,000 distinct CDR3 sequences, approximately 13% of which appear only once. Sequenced sample: blood. Receptors originate from a woman aged 35 to 49 with Graves' ophthalmopathy. Each CDR3 is given with its conserved first and last residue. A D gene is named only where the DNA matches it firmly. For some rows the clone size is stated as once, few or many, or as a class when expanded; others skip it.

TRBV11-2,TRBD2,.,TRBJ2-1,12,CASSSSGIQQFF,TGTGCCAGCAGCTCTAGCGGGATCCAGCAGTTCTTC
TRBV30,.,.,TRBJ1-5,15,CAWSRGLGIYQPQHF,TGTGCCTGGAGTCGGGGTTTGGGCATTTATCAGCCCCAGCATTTT
TRBV6-6,TRBD1,.,TRBJ1-1,16,CASSYSTGDSNTEAFF,TGTGCCAGCAGTTACTCGACAGGGGATAGCAACACTGAAGCTTTCTTT
TRBV12-3/TRBV12-4,TRBD2,many,TRBJ2-7,15,CASSLGGGDTYEQYF,TGTGCCAGCAGTTTAGGCGGGGGGGATACCTACGAGCAGTACTTC
TRBV12-3/TRBV12-4,.,few,TRBJ2-5,12,CASNPDQETQYF,TGTGCCAGCAACCCCGATCAAGAGACCCAGTACTTC
TRBV2,.,many,TRBJ1-1,15,CASSVTKVWNTEAFF,TGTGCCAGCAGTGTTACCAAGGTATGGAACACTGAAGCTTTCTTT
TRBV19,.,many,TRBJ1-4,17,CASSRWTAFATNEKLFF,TGTGCCAGTAGCCGGTGGACAGCTTTTGCAACTAATGAAAAACTGTTTTTT
TRBV6-5,TRBD2,.,TRBJ2-5,16,CASSYRPGGARETQYF,TGTGCCAGCAGTTACCGGCCGGGGGGGGCTCGAGAGACCCAGTACTTC
TRBV28,.,many,TRBJ2-1,15,CASGTAGSTYNEQFF,TGTGCCAGCGGTACCGCAGGGTCAACCTACAATGAGCAGTTCTTC
TRBV6-6,.,many,TRBJ2-7,15,CASSYSYGNSYEQYF,TGTGCCAGCAGTTACTCGTACGGGAACTCCTACGAGCAGTACTTC
TRBV28,.,many,TRBJ1-5,15,CASSPPGPINQPQHF,TGTGCCAGCAGCCCACCGGGACCGATCAATCAGCCCCAGCATTTT
TRBV7-6,.,.,TRBJ2-7,12,CASSGDRYEQYF,TGTGCCAGCAGCGGAGACAGGTACGAGCAGTACTTC
TRBV3-1,TRBD2,.,TRBJ2-5,15,CASSQEGGRGETQYF,TGTGCCAGCAGCCAAGAAGGTGGGAGGGGAGAGACCCAGTACTTC
TRBV2,.,.,TRBJ1-1,14,CASSEALFGIEAFF,TGTGCCAGCAGTGAAGCGCTGTTCGGGATAGAAGCTTTCTTT
TRBV28,.,many,TRBJ1-5,11,CASSQGWPQHF,TGTGCCAGCAGCCAAGGGTGGCCCCAGCATTTT
TRBV28,.,.,TRBJ2-7,15,CASSPGFGAGNEQYF,TGTGCCAGCAGCCCCGGATTCGGGGCAGGAAACGAGCAGTACTTC
TRBV30,.,few,TRBJ2-1,11,CAWIQGGEQFF,TGTGCCTGGATTCAGGGCGGGGAGCAGTTCTTC
TRBV29-1,TRBD2,.,TRBJ2-7,16,CSVGGGSSGEHYEQYF,TGCAGCGTGGGGGGGGGGTCCAGCGGCGAACACTACGAGCAGTACTTC
TRBV7-2,TRBD1,many,TRBJ2-5,15,CASSPGTGGGETQYF,TGTGCCAGCAGCCCCGGGACAGGGGGAGGAGAGACCCAGTACTTC
TRBV20-1,TRBD1,few,TRBJ1-5,15,CSAATPDRAGQPQHF,TGCAGTGCCGCCACACCCGACAGGGCTGGGCAGCCCCAGCATTTT
TRBV12-3/TRBV12-4,.,many,TRBJ2-1,15,CASSTMGPHYNEQFF,TGTGCCAGCAGTACAATGGGGCCACACTACAATGAGCAGTTCTTC
TRBV19,.,many,TRBJ1-1,14,CASSIAPWGTEAFF,TGTGCCAGTAGTATAGCCCCCTGGGGCACTGAAGCTTTCTTT
TRBV2,.,many,TRBJ2-5,14,CASSEWRGQETQYF,TGTGCCAGCAGTGAATGGAGGGGTCAAGAGACCCAGTACTTC